This entry lists 27 T cell receptor beta chains sequenced from one sample in a study of shared clonotypes between healthy human individuals (dated by TCRdb to 2020 to 2021). The library came from the immunoSEQ multiplex PCR assay. TCRdb retrieved this table from immuneACCESS and kept in-frame rearrangements only. Not all clones are present; in checked studies, unresolved V genes account for under half, and no reason is known for the remainder. The sample contains about 2.4 million clones, over 85% of them found a single time. The ten most abundant clones make up about 0.13% of the sample. Sequencing used naive CD4+ T cells sorted from blood. The sample's cell subset or site, from its label and the paper: CD45RA+ positively selected. These receptors originate from a man between 18 and 29 years old in good health.

This clone was picked up a small number of times. The sample has other DNA sequences that encode this CDR3 too. The V call is TRBV5-1, the J call TRBJ2-2; a weak D match, TRBD1 (5 bases). Germline V gene sequence: CDR1 SGHRS, CDR2 YFSETQ. Trimming stripped 3 bases from V and 3 bases from J, with 6 bases between. The CDR3 has 13 residues. The CDR3 spells CASSSQDTGELFF. In nucleotides, the CDR3 is TGCGCCAGCAGCTCACAGGACACCGGGGAGCTGTTTTTT.

The gene calls are TRBV4-1 and TRBJ1-2; the D gene is possibly TRBD1 (6 bases). The germline V gene has CDR1 MGHRA and CDR2 YSYEKL. The CDR3 extends over 16 amino acids. V lost 1 base and J lost 1, with 13 bases in between. The CDR3 DNA reads as TGCGCCAGCAGCCAAGGGGGGGGGCGGTTTAACTATGGCTACACCTTC. Protein product: CASSQGGGRFNYGYTF.

This chain uses TRBV15 with TRBJ1-5; a possible D gene is TRBD1 (5 bases). The CDR3 is 14 amino acids. The V end lost 4 bases, the J end lost 2 bases, and 9 bases lay between the germline ends. The germline V gene encodes CDR1 LNHNV and CDR2 YYDKDF (reference sequence). CDR3 in DNA: TGTGCCACCAGCACAGGGCGGGGCAATCAGCCCCAGCATTTT. Its protein is CATSTGRGNQPQHF.

The chain recombines TRBV19 with TRBJ2-1; tentative D call: TRBD1 (6 bases). V lost 4 bases and J 2 bases, leaving 12 bases between the germline ends. The CDR3 consists of 15 residues. Germline assignment: CDR1 LNHDA and CDR2 SQIVND (reference sequence). The DNA of the CDR3 is TGTGCCAGTAGTAGCGACAGGTTGACCTACAATGAGCAGTTCTTC. Its translation: CASSSDRLTYNEQFF.

The chain is built from TRBV5-1 and TRBJ2-3; 15 bases are a match to TRBD2. The V gene's germline CDR1 is SGHRS and CDR2 YFSETQ. V was pared by 6 bases and J by 4 bases, with 12 bases of the junction left unmatched. The CDR3 consists of 18 residues. CDR3 sequence: CASTPGTSGRQGADTQYF. The CDR3 region has the DNA TGCGCCAGCACCCCGGGGACTAGCGGGAGGCAAGGCGCAGATACGCAGTATTTT.

This sequence joins TRBV9 and TRBJ2-2; no definite D call. Germline CDR1 and CDR2: SGDLS and YYNGEE. The V gene lost 4 bases and the J gene lost 3 bases, with 7 bases spanning the gap. This CDR3 has 13 residues. CDR3 bases: TGTGCCAGCAGCCCACAACACACCGGGGAGCTGTTTTTT. Translating gives CASSPQHTGELFF.

In its sample, this clone was seen a few times. One end of the junction fails to match germline, which may point to a read error. The rearrangement links TRBV30 to TRBJ2-7; 9 bases fit TRBD1. The CDR3 contains 11 residues. Per the germline V gene, CDR1 is GTSNPN and CDR2 is SVGIG (reference sequence). The CDR3 coding sequence is TGTGCCTGGAGTGTAAGGGACAGGGTGTCCTTC. Translation: CAWSVRDRVSF.

The V call is TRBV18, the J call TRBJ2-3; 8 bases map to TRBD2. This CDR3 region has 15 residues. Germline assignment: CDR1 KGHSH and CDR2 LQKENI. V was pared by 4 bases and J by 4 bases, with 7 bases of the junction left unmatched. This chain's CDR3 is CASSRLSGKADTQYF. CDR3 in DNA: TGTGCCAGCTCACGACTTAGCGGGAAAGCAGATACGCAGTATTTT.

The chain has TRBV5-4 and TRBJ2-5; the match to TRBD2 covers 14 bases. J was trimmed by 5 bases and V by 7 bases; bases with no gene match: 13. Germline V gene sequence: CDR1 SGHNT, CDR2 YYREEE (reference sequence). This CDR3 is 17 amino acids long. This CDR3 reads CASEAPGLAGVVETQYF. The CDR3 DNA reads TGTGCCAGCGAGGCTCCGGGACTAGCGGGAGTTGTTGAGACCCAGTACTTC.

The chain recombines TRBV11-2 with TRBJ2-7, with a tentative D call TRBD1 (5 bases). CDR3 length: 13 amino acids. The germline V and J ends were trimmed by 5 bases and 10 bases, with 18 bases remaining between them. Germline CDR1 is SGHAT and CDR2 is FQNNGV. This chain's CDR3 is CASSPTVPAHQYF. CDR3 coding DNA: TGTGCCAGCAGCCCGACAGTTCCGGCGCACCAGTACTTC.

In the case of this clone: The sample has other DNA sequences that encode this CDR3 too. The chain carries TRBV7-6 and TRBJ1-3; D is undetermined. Germline V gene data show CDR1 as SGHVS and CDR2 as FNYEAQ. Trimming cost V 4 bases and J 4 bases, with 2 bases left between them. The CDR3 is 11 amino acids. The CDR3 DNA follows: TGTGCCAGCAGCTCGGGAAACACCATATATTTT. It codes for CASSSGNTIYF.

This clone was observed once. In nucleotides, the CDR3 is TGTGCCAGCGGTACAGGGTCGATAGAGCAGTACTTC. Translating it yields CASGTGSIEQYF. V is TRBV28 and J is TRBJ2-7; TRBD1 is a possible D gene (6 bases). CDR3 length: 12 amino acids. Germline loops: CDR1 MDHEN, CDR2 SYDVKM. V was shortened by 8 bases and J by 7 bases, with 15 bases between the two germline ends.

The V and J genes are TRBV6-1 and TRBJ1-1, with a possible D match to TRBD1 (5 bases). CDR3 length: 15 amino acids. Germline CDR1 reads MNHNS; CDR2 reads SASEGT. The V gene lost 3 bases and the J gene lost 4 bases, with 15 bases spanning the gap. The CDR3 coding sequence is TGTGCCAGCAGTGATGGGGTGGGGGTCGCCACTGAAGCTTTCTTT. The encoded protein is CASSDGVGVATEAFF.

The CDR3 nucleotides are TGTGCCAGCAGTTACTCAGGGACGCAGTATTTT. Translating gives CASSYSGTQYF. The V gene is TRBV6-6, the J gene TRBJ2-3, with D unclear. The V gene's germline CDR1 is MNHNY and CDR2 SVGAGI (reference sequence). The CDR3 length is 11 residues. V was pared by 0 bases and J by 9 bases, with 4 bases between.

This clone was counted at least ten times. Distinct nucleotide sequences in the sample also encode this CDR3. The CDR3 DNA follows: TGTGCCTGGAGTGTACAGGAGAACACTGAAGCTTTCTTT. Its protein is CAWSVQENTEAFF. V usage is TRBV30 and J usage is TRBJ1-1, with D possibly TRBD1 on 5 matching bases. Germline V gene lookup returns CDR1 GTSNPN and CDR2 SVGIG (reference sequence). This CDR3 has 13 amino acids. Between the trimmed V and J ends, which lost 0 bases and 1 base, there was a span of 6 bases.

This clone came up once. This rearrangement joins TRBV5-6 to TRBJ1-4; 12 nucleotides match TRBD1. CDR1 is SGHDT, CDR2 YYEEEE, per germline. V trimming: 4 bases; J trimming: 4 bases; junction bases outside the gene matches: 8. This CDR3 is 17 amino acids long. CDR3 nucleotide sequence: TGTGCCAGCAGCATGCGGGGACAGGGGGCCTATAATGAAAAACTGTTTTTT. It translates to CASSMRGQGAYNEKLFF. The whole variable domain, remainder taken from reference TRBV5-6 and TRBJ1-4, is DAGVTQSPTHLIKTRGQQVTLRCSPKSGHDTVSWYQQALGQGPQFIFQYYEEEERQRGNFPDRFSGHQFPNYSSELNVNALLLGDSALYLCASSMRGQGAYNEKLFFGSGTQLSVL.

The rearrangement uses TRBV9 and TRBJ2-2, with TRBD2 identical over 7 bases. The CDR3 has 17 amino acids. The germline V gene has CDR1 SGDLS and CDR2 YYNGEE. J was trimmed by 4 bases and V by 3 bases; bases with no gene match: 12. The CDR3 DNA follows: TGTGCCAGCAGCGCCCCTCTTCGCGGGAGAGGCACCGGGGAGCTGTTTTTT. Protein: CASSAPLRGRGTGELFF.

J is TRBJ1-5 and V is TRBV30; no clear D. V dropped 0 bases and J dropped 3 bases, with 21 bases sitting between them. The CDR3 extends over 18 amino acids. Germline V CDR1 and CDR2: GTSNPN, SVGIG (reference sequence). The CDR3 loop is CAWSVYGSGPFSNQPQHF. The CDR3 bases are TGTGCCTGGAGTGTATATGGATCAGGACCCTTTTCCAATCAGCCCCAGCATTTT.

This clone occurred once. As DNA, the CDR3 is TGTGCCAGCAGTAAACAGGGGACCTACAATGAGCAGTTCTTC. Residues: CASSKQGTYNEQFF. The chain combines TRBV2 with TRBJ2-1, with 7 nucleotides matching TRBD1. The junction had 3 bases not matched to a gene; V was cut back by 5 bases and J by 2 bases. The CDR3 extends over 14 amino acids. CDR1 and CDR2 from the germline V gene are SNHLY and FYNNEI.

This clone was found a few times. The sample holds other DNA sequences that translate to the same CDR3. The chain has TRBV20-1 and TRBJ2-7; D is possibly TRBD2 (5 bases). The CDR3 spans 11 residues. Germline lookup yields CDR1 DFQATT and CDR2 SNEGSKA (reference sequence). The germline V and J ends were trimmed by 6 bases and 3 bases, with 9 bases remaining between them. The CDR3 here is CSARTSYEQYF. CDR3 nucleotides: TGCAGTGCCCGCACTAGCTACGAGCAGTACTTC.

The chain recombines TRBV2 with TRBJ1-5; 9 bases match TRBD1. Germline V CDR1 and CDR2: SNHLY, FYNNEI. The CDR3 totals 16 residues. Unmatched junction bases numbered 2, after V lost 2 bases and J lost 0 bases. The chain's CDR3 is CASSEWTGVSNQPQHF. The CDR3 DNA is TGTGCCAGCAGTGAATGGACAGGGGTTAGCAATCAGCCCCAGCATTTT.

This clone was counted between two and nine times. V gene TRBV10-3 combines with J gene TRBJ1-1; no definite D call. The germline V gene encodes CDR1 ENHRY and CDR2 SYGVKD. The CDR3 runs to 13 residues. The germline V and J ends were trimmed by 2 bases and 5 bases, with 9 bases remaining between them. The chain's CDR3 is CAISEREITEAFF. The DNA for the CDR3 is TGTGCCATCAGTGAGCGGGAGATAACTGAAGCTTTCTTT.

The chain combines TRBV4-3 with TRBJ2-3; D call uncertain. The germline gives CDR1 LGHNA, CDR2 YSLEER. Trimming pared 0 bases from V and 2 bases from J, leaving 9 bases between. This CDR3 is 15 amino acids long. CDR3 nucleotide sequence: TGCGCCAGCAGCCAAGATTTCCGAGTCACAGATACGCAGTATTTT. This encodes CASSQDFRVTDTQYF.

The J gene is TRBJ2-7, the V gene TRBV4-1, with D tentatively TRBD2 (7 bases). This CDR3 spans 15 amino acids. Germline CDR1 reads MGHRA; CDR2 reads YSYEKL. V shed 4 bases and J shed 1 base, with 14 bases lying between them. The CDR3 here is CASSPGGLGSYEQYF. CDR3 bases: TGCGCCAGCAGCCCCGGGGGGCTAGGGTCCTACGAGCAGTACTTC.

V usage is TRBV30 and J usage is TRBJ2-1, with unresolved D. CDR3 length: 13 residues. The germline gives CDR1 GTSNPN, CDR2 SVGIG (reference sequence). V was clipped by 7 bases and J by 10 bases, with 20 bases between them. Here the CDR3 DNA reads TGTGCCTCTACCACGGACCCCCAGATCGAGCAGTTCTTC. This encodes CASTTDPQIEQFF.

This chain's CDR3 is CASSLGRMNTGELFF. CDR3 DNA: TGTGCCAGCAGCTTGGGGCGGATGAACACCGGGGAGCTGTTTTTT. This chain uses TRBV5-5 with TRBJ2-2, with D hard to call. Trimming stripped 0 bases from V and 1 base from J, with 7 bases between. The CDR3 is 15 amino acids. CDR1 and CDR2 from the germline V gene are SGHKS and YYEKEE (reference sequence).

The gene calls are TRBV30 and TRBJ1-1; TRBD1 might be the D (6 bases). The CDR3 covers 13 residues. Germline V gene lookup returns CDR1 GTSNPN and CDR2 SVGIG (reference sequence). The germline V and J ends were trimmed by 5 bases and 1 base, with 11 bases remaining between them. This chain's CDR3 is CAWAPTGNTEAFF. The CDR3 region has the DNA TGTGCCTGGGCCCCGACAGGGAACACTGAAGCTTTCTTT.